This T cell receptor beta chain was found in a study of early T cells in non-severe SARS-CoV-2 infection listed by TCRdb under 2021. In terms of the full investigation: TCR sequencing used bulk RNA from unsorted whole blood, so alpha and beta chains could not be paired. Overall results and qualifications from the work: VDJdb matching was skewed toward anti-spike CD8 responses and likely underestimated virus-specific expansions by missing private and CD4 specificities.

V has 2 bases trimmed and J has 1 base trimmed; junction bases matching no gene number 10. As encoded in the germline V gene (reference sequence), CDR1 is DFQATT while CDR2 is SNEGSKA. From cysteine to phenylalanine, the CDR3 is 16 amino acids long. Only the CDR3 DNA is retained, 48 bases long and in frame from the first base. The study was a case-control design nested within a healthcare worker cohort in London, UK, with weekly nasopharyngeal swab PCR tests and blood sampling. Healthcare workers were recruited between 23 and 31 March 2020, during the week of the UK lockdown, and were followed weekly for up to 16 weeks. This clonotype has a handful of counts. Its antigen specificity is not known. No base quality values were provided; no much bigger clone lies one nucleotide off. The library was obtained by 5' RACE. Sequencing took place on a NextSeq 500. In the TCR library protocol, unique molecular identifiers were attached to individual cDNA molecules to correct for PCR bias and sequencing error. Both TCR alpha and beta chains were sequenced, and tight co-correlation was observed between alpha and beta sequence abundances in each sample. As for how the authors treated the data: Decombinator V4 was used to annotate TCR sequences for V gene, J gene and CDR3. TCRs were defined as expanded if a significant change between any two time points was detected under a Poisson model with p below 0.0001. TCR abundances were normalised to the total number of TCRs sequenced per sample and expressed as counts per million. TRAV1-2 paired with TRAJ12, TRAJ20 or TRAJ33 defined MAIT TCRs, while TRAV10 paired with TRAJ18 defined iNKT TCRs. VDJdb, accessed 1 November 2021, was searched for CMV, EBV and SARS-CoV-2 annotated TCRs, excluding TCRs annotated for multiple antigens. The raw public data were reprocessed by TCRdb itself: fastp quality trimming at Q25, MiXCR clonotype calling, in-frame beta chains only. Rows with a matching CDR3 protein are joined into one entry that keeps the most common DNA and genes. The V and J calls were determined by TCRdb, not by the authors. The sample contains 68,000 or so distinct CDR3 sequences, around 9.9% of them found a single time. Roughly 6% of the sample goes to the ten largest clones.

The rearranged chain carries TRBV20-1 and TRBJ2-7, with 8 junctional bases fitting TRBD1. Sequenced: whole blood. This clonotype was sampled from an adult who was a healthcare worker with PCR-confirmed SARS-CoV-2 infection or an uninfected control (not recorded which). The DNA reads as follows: TGCAGTGCTAGACAGACTCCGGGACAGGAATCCTACGAGCAGTACTTC. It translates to CSARQTPGQESYEQYF.